What follows are 23 T cell receptor beta chains derived from one specimen sequenced in a study of spatial heterogeneity in lung cancer. Specified time point: sample taken at primary tumor resection. These receptors are not linked to any known antigen. TCRdb used MiXCR to reprocess the 5' RACE reads, holding one entry per CDR3 protein. The repertoire holds around 95,000 distinct CDR3 sequences, around 4.8% seen once, with around 20% in the top ten. Findings and caveats of the study: Tumor mutation count correlated with how many alpha and beta TCRs expanded intratumorally.

This sample comprised lung tumor tissue, obtained at surgery. The source of these receptors is a male donor with early-stage non-small cell lung cancer.

This clonotype was picked up many times. The J gene is TRBJ1-2, the V gene TRBV6-1, with TRBD1 as a possible D gene (6 bases). V gave up 8 bases and J gave up 6 bases, with 28 bases separating them. The CDR3 runs to 17 residues. The germline gives CDR1 MNHNS, CDR2 SASEGT. The CDR3 coding sequence is TGTGCCAGCTTAAGGGGGTCAGGGAGTTACAGACCGGATGGCTACACCTTC. Its translation: CASLRGSGSYRPDGYTF.

Many counts were recorded for this clonotype. The chain uses TRBV21-1 and TRBJ2-1; TRBD2 is taken as the D call from the table, unchecked against the DNA. TRBV21-1 is designated a pseudogene. The CDR3 spans 15 residues. CDR3 bases: TGTGCCAGCAGCGAGGGACTCCGCTCCTACAATGAGCAGTTCTTC. Its protein product is CASSEGLRSYNEQFF.

This clonotype was observed at least ten times. The chain employs TRBV20-1 and TRBJ2-4; D is perhaps TRBD1 (7 bases). The germline CDR1 and CDR2 sequences are DFQATT and SNEGSKA (reference sequence). Trimming took off 5 bases at V and 0 bases at J, with 14 bases between the two ends. The CDR3 sequence is 15 residues long. The CDR3 nucleotides read TGCAGTGCTGCGGGACAGATCCTAGCCAAAAACATTCAGTACTTC. Translated, it gives CSAAGQILAKNIQYF.

The sample holds many counts of this clonotype. The V call is TRBV4-1, the J call TRBJ2-5, with D unclear. V was cut by 2 bases and J by 0 bases, with 7 bases left in between. CDR3 length equals 14 residues. CDR1 and CDR2 (germline): MGHRA, YSYEKL. CDR3 DNA: TGCGCCAGCAGCCAACTTGGTAACCAAGAGACCCAGTACTTC. Translating gives CASSQLGNQETQYF.

This clonotype showed up many times. The V gene is TRBV7-9, the J gene TRBJ1-3; 7 bases agree with TRBD1. V dropped 5 bases and J dropped 2; count of bases not matched to a gene: 6. CDR1 and CDR2 from the germline V gene are SEHNR and FQNEAQ (reference sequence). The CDR3 runs 15 residues. CDR3 sequence reads: CASSRITGAGNTIYF. CDR3 in DNA: TGTGCCAGCAGCCGAATCACAGGGGCTGGAAACACCATATATTTT.

In this sample, this clonotype turned up many times. V gene TRBV12-3 or TRBV12-4 combines with J gene TRBJ1-4; D gene unclear. This CDR3 is 13 amino acids long. V was clipped by 2 bases and J by 7 bases, with 8 bases between them. CDR3 loop: CASSLSSGEKLFF. In DNA form, the CDR3 reads TGTGCCAGCAGTTTAAGTTCTGGTGAAAAACTGTTTTTT.

The chain combines TRBV25-1 with TRBJ2-5; 7 positions agree with TRBD2. J gave up 5 bases and V 10 bases, and 10 bases lay outside the gene matches. The CDR3 is 13 amino acids. Germline-derived CDR1 and CDR2 are MGHDK and SYGVNS. This CDR3 reads CATLPAAGETQYF. The CDR3 DNA is TGTGCCACCTTACCCGCAGCGGGGGAGACCCAGTACTTC.

This clonotype has ten or more counts. This chain links TRBV5-5 with TRBJ2-5, with 7 bases matching TRBD1. The ends lost 4 bases at V and 3 bases at J; junction bases unmatched: 3. This CDR3 comprises 13 residues. Germline loops: CDR1 SGHKS, CDR2 YYEKEE (reference sequence). The CDR3 DNA reads TGTGCCAGCAGCACTGACAGGGAAGAGACCCAGTACTTC. Translation gives CASSTDREETQYF.

This clonotype has a count of ten or more. CDR3 sequence reads: CASSMGAEANYGYTF. The CDR3 DNA reads TGCGCCAGCAGCATGGGGGCAGAAGCTAACTATGGCTACACCTTC. This chain joins TRBV5-1 and TRBJ1-2; the D gene is possibly TRBD1 (6 bases). CDR3 length: 15 residues. The germline V and J ends were trimmed by 4 bases and 0 bases, with 13 bases remaining between them. The germline V gene has CDR1 SGHRS and CDR2 YFSETQ.

This clonotype was seen many times. This chain links TRBV6-1 with TRBJ2-1; 8 bases align to TRBD1. After removal of 1 base from V and 3 bases from J, the junction contained 11 bases not matched to a gene. Germline V gene data show CDR1 as MNHNS and CDR2 as SASEGT. This CDR3 region has 18 residues. The CDR3 DNA reads as TGTGCCAGCAGTGAAGTGAGAGTAACAGGGGGAAGCTACAATGAGCAGTTCTTC. This codes for CASSEVRVTGGSYNEQFF.

This clonotype was observed at least ten times. The chain joins TRBV6-6 to TRBJ1-4, with 9 bases identical to TRBD1. CDR1 and CDR2 from the germline V gene are MNHNY and SVGAGI (reference sequence). V shed 8 bases and J 8 bases; nucleotides not matched to a gene: 6. This CDR3 is built from 13 residues. CDR3 nucleotide sequence: TGTGCCAGCTGGACCGGGACAGGGGAAAAACTGTTTTTT. This gives the protein CASWTGTGEKLFF.

This clonotype was seen many times. The chain links TRBV6-5 to TRBJ2-7; D is ambiguous. V was pared by 5 bases and J by 4 bases, with 9 bases between. CDR3 length equals 12 residues. Germline-derived CDR1 and CDR2 are MNHEY and SVGAGI. CDR3 protein: CASSPDLYEQYF. The CDR3 region has the DNA TGTGCCAGCAGTCCCGACTTGTACGAGCAGTACTTC.

This clonotype was seen ten or more times. The rearrangement uses TRBV7-8 and TRBJ1-1; D is unresolved. This CDR3 spans 13 amino acids. Deletions cut 5 bases from V and 8 bases from J, with 15 bases between. The germline CDR1 and CDR2 sequences are SGHVS and FQNEAQ. CDR3 bases: TGTGCCAGCAGCCCTCCCCGTCAGGAAGAAGCTTTCTTT. It encodes CASSPPRQEEAFF.

The DNA of the CDR3 is TGCGCCAGCAGCTTGGGACAGGGTTATGGCACTGAAGCTTTCTTT. Its translation: CASSLGQGYGTEAFF. This chain uses TRBV5-1 with TRBJ1-1; the match to TRBD1 covers 7 bases. This CDR3 has 15 residues. Germline CDR1 reads SGHRS; CDR2 reads YFSETQ. J gave up 4 bases and V 0 bases, and 6 bases lay outside the gene matches.

The table lists this clonotype with many counts. The chain is built from TRBV3-1 and TRBJ1-4; D uncertain. The V gene's germline CDR1 is LGHDT and CDR2 YNNKEL (reference sequence). The V end was cut by 4 bases, the J end by 5 bases, with 8 bases between. This CDR3 is 13 amino acids long. The CDR3, as DNA: TGTGCCAGCAGCCCTGACTACAATGAAAAACTGTTTTTT. Its protein is CASSPDYNEKLFF.

This clonotype was detected many times. The DNA of the CDR3 is TGTGCCAGCAGCCTCGGGACTAGCGGGAGTTCCGATGAGCAGTTCTTC. Amino acids: CASSLGTSGSSDEQFF. This chain links TRBV5-5 with TRBJ2-1, with TRBD2 matching over 14 bases. This CDR3 is 16 amino acids long. V was pared by 4 bases and J by 8 bases, with 8 bases of the junction left unmatched. From germline, CDR1 is SGHKS and CDR2 YYEKEE (reference sequence).

This clonotype was seen ten or more times. The chain is built from TRBV20-1 and TRBJ1-2; no clear D gene. With 7 bases removed from V and 1 base from J, the gap between germline ends came to 7 bases. Germline assignment: CDR1 DFQATT and CDR2 SNEGSKA (reference sequence). The CDR3 is 11 amino acids. The CDR3 reads CSGWSNYGYTF. Written as DNA, the CDR3 is TGCAGTGGTTGGAGTAACTATGGCTACACCTTC.

This clonotype came up many times. This chain uses TRBV7-6 with TRBJ1-6, with D tentatively TRBD1 (5 bases). Germline assignment: CDR1 SGHVS and CDR2 FNYEAQ. V lost 2 bases to trimming and J lost 7 bases, with 9 bases between them. The CDR3 runs 14 residues. The CDR3 loop reads CASSLSGRNSPLHF. The CDR3 coding sequence is TGTGCCAGCAGCTTATCAGGGAGGAATTCACCCCTCCACTTT. Together with reference TRBV7-6 and TRBJ1-6, the CDR3 gives the full variable domain: GAGVSQSPRYKVTKRGQDVALRCDPISGHVSLYWYRQALGQGPEFLTYFNYEAQQDKSGLPNDRFSAERPEGSISTLTIQRTEQRDSAMYRCASSLSGRNSPLHFGNGTRLTVT.

This clonotype was observed at least ten times. This rearrangement joins TRBV9 to TRBJ2-3, with TRBD2 identical over 10 bases. V shed 2 bases, J shed 3 bases, and the junction held 6 bases outside the gene matches. The CDR3 has 16 amino acids. CDR1 and CDR2 (germline): SGDLS, YYNGEE. The CDR3 here is CASSVGTSEPTDTQYF. The CDR3 DNA is TGTGCCAGCAGCGTTGGGACTAGCGAGCCTACAGATACGCAGTATTTT.

The CDR3 loop is CASSPFWLAGEGLETQYF. The DNA for the CDR3 is TGTGCCAGCAGCCCCTTTTGGCTAGCGGGAGAGGGACTGGAGACCCAGTACTTC. The chain links TRBV27 to TRBJ2-5; 10 nucleotides match TRBD2. From germline, CDR1 is MNHEY and CDR2 SMNVEV (reference sequence). The CDR3 sequence is 18 residues long. With 6 bases clipped from V and 5 bases from J, the junction kept 18 bases outside the gene matches.

A few counts support this clonotype. The CDR3 reads CASSMVHLGPYEQYF. In DNA, the CDR3 is TGTGCCAGCAGTATGGTACACCTGGGGCCTTACGAGCAGTACTTC. The V gene is TRBV6-1, the J gene TRBJ2-7, with D maybe TRBD1 (5 bases). Trimming removed 5 bases from V and 4 bases from J, with 18 bases in between. Germline V gives CDR1 MNHNS, CDR2 SASEGT. The length of the CDR3 is 15 residues.

This clonotype was detected a few times. The chain has TRBV20-1 and TRBJ2-1; possibly TRBD1 or TRBD2 for D (5 bases each). The CDR3 contains 13 residues. V was clipped by 3 bases and J by 8 bases, with 14 bases between them. Germline lookup yields CDR1 DFQATT and CDR2 SNEGSKA (reference sequence). For the CDR3, the DNA is TGCAGTGCTAGTTCGGGACCGGCCGATGAGCAGTTCTTC. Its protein is CSASSGPADEQFF.

This clonotype was seen at least ten times. This chain connects TRBV4-1 to TRBJ1-1; D not resolved. Trimming removed 4 bases at V and 5 bases at J, with 17 bases between. The CDR3 runs to 15 residues. Looked up from germline, CDR1 is MGHRA and CDR2 is YSYEKL. CDR3 residues: CASSLGPVGRTEAFF. CDR3 bases: TGCGCCAGCAGCCTAGGCCCGGTCGGAAGAACTGAAGCTTTCTTT.